There are a few counts of the clone carrying this T cell receptor beta chain. Its antigen is not identified. Everyone who donated was a healthy bone marrow donor. This sample stems from a study of cytomegalovirus exposure and HLA in healthy donors. Findings and caveats of the study: A later analysis linked a missense variant in DCLRE1C to the trimming of TCR beta V and J genes. Association with HLA alleles at 0.05 false discovery rate was found for roughly 17,000 TCR beta sequences in a later analysis.

Germline V gene data show CDR1 as MNHNS and CDR2 as SASEGT. The V gene lost 5 bases and the J gene lost 2 bases, with 16 bases spanning the gap. This CDR3 contains 15 residues. It was with 60 Vbeta and 13 Jbeta primers that the PCR ran. The protocol was immunoSEQ multiplex PCR, while the TCRdb copy is restricted to in-frame clones and leaves out a portion. Of roughly 280,000 clones listed, around two thirds are singletons. The chain carries TRBV6-1 and TRBJ2-7, with D possibly TRBD1 on 6 matching bases. This receptor was identified in a female donor in good health and CMV-seronegative. The sequencing input was PBMCs. The CDR3, as DNA: TGTGCCAGCAGTCGGGACGGGACATCTCCCTACGAGCAGTACTTC. This encodes CASSRDGTSPYEQYF.